The 27 T cell receptor beta chains presented below share a single source sample, sequenced in a study of shared clonotypes between healthy human individuals. Using immunoSEQ multiplex PCR, the repertoire was profiled, and TCRdb retains in-frame clones only, with some absent. The sample holds 1.5 million to 1.9 million clones, 95% to 99% seen once. The sample consisted of naive CD4+ T cells sorted from blood. As to subset: CD45RA+ positively selected. All receptors derive from a man aged 25 to 40 in good health.

The rearrangement uses TRBV15 and TRBJ1-5, with TRBD1 matching 7 bases. The germline CDR1 and CDR2 sequences are LNHNV and YYDKDF (reference sequence). V shed 6 bases and J 0 bases; nucleotides not matched to a gene: 17. The CDR3 totals 19 residues. The CDR3 coding sequence is TGTGCCACCAGGTCCTTCTCCGGGACAGACTTTTATAGCAATCAGCCCCAGCATTTT. Its protein is CATRSFSGTDFYSNQPQHF. Variable domain in full (rest from reference TRBV15 and TRBJ1-5): DAMVIQNPRYQVTQFGKPVTLSCSQTLNHNVMYWYQQKSSQAPKLLFHYYDKDFNNEADTPDNFQSRRPNTSFCFLDIRSPGLGDTAMYLCATRSFSGTDFYSNQPQHFGDGTRLSIL.

This rearrangement joins TRBV21-1 to TRBJ2-7; no check of the table's D call, TRBD2, against the DNA was made. TRBV21-1 is a pseudogene locus. This CDR3 has 15 residues. CDR3 nucleotide sequence: TGTGCCAGCAGCAAAGACGGGACTAGCTCCTACGAGCAGTACTTC. It codes for CASSKDGTSSYEQYF.

The chain has TRBV6-1 and TRBJ2-5; D might be TRBD2 (6 bases). The CDR3 totals 13 residues. The V gene lost 4 bases and the J gene lost 3 bases, with 9 bases spanning the gap. Germline assignment: CDR1 MNHNS and CDR2 SASEGT. The CDR3 sequence is CASSGWTKETQYF. The CDR3 bases are TGTGCCAGCAGTGGTTGGACTAAAGAGACCCAGTACTTC.

This clone was seen only once. The rearrangement uses TRBV9 and TRBJ2-2; no clear D gene. Trimming took off 0 bases at V and 7 bases at J, with 10 bases between the two ends. The germline gives CDR1 SGDLS, CDR2 YYNGEE. This CDR3 is built from 14 residues. DNA for the CDR3: TGTGCCAGCAGCGTAGTGTCGGACCACGGGGAGCTGTTTTTT. Amino acid sequence: CASSVVSDHGELFF.

This chain uses TRBV7-9 with TRBJ2-1; 13 nucleotides match TRBD2. The trim removed 5 bases at V and 5 bases at J, leaving 6 bases unmatched. The CDR3 totals 16 residues. Germline CDR1 reads SEHNR; CDR2 reads FQNEAQ (reference sequence). CDR3 region: CASSRGLAGVHNEQFF. CDR3 sequence (DNA): TGTGCCAGCAGCCGAGGACTAGCGGGAGTCCACAATGAGCAGTTCTTC.

This chain uses TRBV28 with TRBJ2-1, with D tentatively TRBD2 (6 bases). Trimming left V 3 bases short and J 8 bases short, with 17 bases between. This CDR3 comprises 15 residues. In germline, CDR1 is MDHEN, CDR2 SYDVKM. In DNA form, the CDR3 reads TGTGCCAGCAGTTTTGGCGGGACGCTCATGGATGAGCAGTTCTTC. This encodes CASSFGGTLMDEQFF.

The chain has TRBV13 and TRBJ1-2; D gene ambiguous. V was trimmed by 4 bases and J by 8 bases, leaving 17 bases between them. Germline CDR1 PRHDT, CDR2 FYEKMQ (reference sequence). This CDR3 is built from 14 residues. The CDR3 spells CASSSRLQSVGYTF. The CDR3 DNA is TGTGCCAGCAGCTCAAGACTTCAATCAGTAGGCTACACCTTC.

The chain combines TRBV15 with TRBJ2-2; a possible D gene is TRBD2 (6 bases). V was clipped by 5 bases and J by 7 bases, with 17 bases between them. Germline CDR1 is LNHNV and CDR2 is YYDKDF (reference sequence). The CDR3 has 15 residues. DNA of the CDR3: TGTGCCACCAGCCGGCGGGGCCCTCTAGTCGGGGAGCTGTTTTTT. This gives the protein CATSRRGPLVGELFF.

The chain couples TRBV19 to TRBJ2-3, with unresolved D. CDR3 length equals 14 residues. CDR1 and CDR2 from the germline V gene are LNHDA and SQIVND (reference sequence). V gave up 6 bases and J gave up 6 bases, with 16 bases separating them. The CDR3 DNA reads as TGTGCCAGTAGCTTGGGATCCGCCGTGGATACGCAGTATTTT. It specifies CASSLGSAVDTQYF.

The chain joins TRBV29-1 to TRBJ1-1; 7 bases agree with TRBD1. V shed 7 bases, J shed 6 bases, and the junction held 11 bases outside the gene matches. Germline V gene lookup returns CDR1 SQVTM and CDR2 ANQGSEA. The CDR3 runs 13 residues. The CDR3: CSAKTNRGAEAFF. As DNA, the CDR3 is TGCAGCGCCAAAACTAACAGGGGCGCTGAAGCTTTCTTT.

The rearrangement uses TRBV10-2 and TRBJ2-3, with 9 positions matching TRBD2. With 4 bases clipped from V and 6 bases from J, the junction kept 8 bases outside the gene matches. Germline V lookup: CDR1 WSHSY, CDR2 SAAADI. The CDR3 extends over 15 amino acids. The CDR3 sequence: CASSVVAGVWDTQYF. The CDR3 nucleotides are TGCGCCAGCAGTGTGGTAGCGGGAGTATGGGATACGCAGTATTTT.

Turning to this clone: Other DNA sequences in this specimen translate into the identical CDR3. The V gene is TRBV6-5, the J gene TRBJ2-7, with 11 bases aligning to TRBD2. This CDR3 spans 14 amino acids. The trim removed 6 bases at V and 1 base at J, leaving 2 bases unmatched. CDR1 and CDR2 (germline): MNHEY, SVGAGI. The CDR3: CASRRLAGSYEQYF. The CDR3 DNA reads as TGTGCCAGCAGGCGACTAGCGGGATCCTACGAGCAGTACTTC.

The J gene is TRBJ2-7, the V gene TRBV5-4; 7 bases map to TRBD1. CDR1 and CDR2 (germline): SGHNT, YYREEE (reference sequence). The CDR3 totals 15 residues. V was clipped by 2 bases and J by 3 bases; unmatched bases: 8. The CDR3: CASSFSVGQSYEQYF. The CDR3 DNA follows: TGTGCCAGCAGCTTTAGTGTGGGACAGAGCTACGAGCAGTACTTC.

This clone was seen a single time. This chain links TRBV5-1 with TRBJ2-7, with 7 nucleotides matching TRBD1. CDR1 and CDR2 from the germline V gene are SGHRS and YFSETQ. The CDR3 loop spans 16 amino acids. V shed 0 bases and J 3 bases; nucleotides not matched to a gene: 9. The CDR3 bases are TGCGCCAGCAGCTTGGTAGGGGACAGCCGACGCTACGAGCAGTACTTC. It encodes CASSLVGDSRRYEQYF.

The V gene is TRBV5-6, the J gene TRBJ2-7, with TRBD1 matching over 10 bases. The CDR3 covers 16 residues. Germline loops: CDR1 SGHDT, CDR2 YYEEEE. The J segment lost 6 bases and the V segment lost 4 bases, leaving 13 bases of the junction unmatched. CDR3 sequence reads: CASSRRVGTGDSEQYF. The CDR3, as DNA: TGTGCCAGCAGCCGTAGAGTGGGGACAGGGGACTCCGAGCAGTACTTC.

The chain employs TRBV5-1 and TRBJ2-1; D uncertain. This CDR3 is built from 12 residues. Trimming took off 5 bases at V and 8 bases at J, with 11 bases between the two ends. The germline V gene has CDR1 SGHRS and CDR2 YFSETQ. The CDR3 DNA reads TGCGCCAGCAGTGAGGTCTTGGATGAGCAGTTCTTC. Residues: CASSEVLDEQFF.

Here the CDR3 DNA reads TGTGCCAGTACCTTGACTAGCGGGCCCTACGAGCAGTACTTC. This sequence encodes CASTLTSGPYEQYF. This chain links TRBV19 with TRBJ2-7, with 10 bases matching TRBD2. The V gene end was trimmed by 7 bases and the J gene end by 2 bases; junction bases not matched to a gene: 5. CDR1 is LNHDA, CDR2 SQIVND, per germline (reference sequence). The CDR3 is made up of 14 amino acids. The complete variable domain, with remaining parts taken from reference TRBV19 and TRBJ2-7, reads DGGITQSPKYLFRKEGQNVTLSCEQNLNHDAMYWYRQDPGQGLRLIYYSQIVNDFQKGDIAEGYSVSREKKESFPLTVTSAQKNPTAFYLCASTLTSGPYEQYFGPGTRLTVT.

The chain is built from TRBV11-2 and TRBJ2-4; TRBD2 might be the D (5 bases). V lost 3 bases to trimming and J lost 6 bases, with 9 bases between them. Germline CDR1 is SGHAT and CDR2 is FQNNGV. The CDR3 has 13 amino acids. CDR3 bases: TGTGCCAGCAGCTTCGGGGTTATAAACATTCAGTACTTC. Translation: CASSFGVINIQYF.

V gene TRBV13 combines with J gene TRBJ2-3; 9 bases agree with TRBD2. J was trimmed by 1 base and V by 1 base; bases with no gene match: 3. The germline gives CDR1 PRHDT, CDR2 FYEKMQ (reference sequence). This CDR3 has 16 residues. The CDR3 protein is CASSLVPSGGTDTQYF. CDR3 in DNA: TGTGCCAGCAGCTTAGTACCTAGCGGGGGCACAGATACGCAGTATTTT. Full variable domain (missing parts from reference TRBV13 and TRBJ2-3): AAGVIQSPRHLIKEKRETATLKCYPIPRHDTVYWYQQGPGQDPQFLISFYEKMQSDKGSIPDRFSAQQFSDYHSELNMSSLELGDSALYFCASSLVPSGGTDTQYFGPGTRLTVL.

The chain combines TRBV11-2 with TRBJ1-3, with D hard to call. The CDR3 runs to 13 residues. Germline V gene sequence: CDR1 SGHAT, CDR2 FQNNGV. With 4 bases removed from V and 8 bases from J, the gap between germline ends came to 12 bases. This CDR3 reads CASSSRGGDTIYF. In DNA form, the CDR3 reads TGTGCCAGCAGCTCACGGGGAGGAGACACCATATATTTT.

The chain is built from TRBV11-3 and TRBJ2-5, with 9 bases lining up with TRBD1. The V gene end was trimmed by 4 bases and the J gene end by 5 bases; junction bases not matched to a gene: 5. CDR1 is SGHNT and CDR2 is YENEEA in the germline V gene. This CDR3 is 14 amino acids long. The CDR3 protein is CASSYRDRAETQYF. CDR3 bases: TGTGCCAGCAGCTACCGGGACAGGGCTGAGACCCAGTACTTC.

V gene TRBV6-5 combines with J gene TRBJ1-3; D not resolved. The CDR3 length is 15 residues. CDR1 and CDR2 from the germline V gene are MNHEY and SVGAGI. Trimming pared 6 bases from V and 0 bases from J, leaving 12 bases between. The CDR3 DNA sequence: TGTGCCAGCAGGCAGCGGAGTTCCTCTGGAAACACCATATATTTT. This encodes CASRQRSSSGNTIYF.

The gene calls are TRBV9 and TRBJ2-7, with a weak D call TRBD2 (5 bases). CDR3 length: 15 residues. From germline, CDR1 is SGDLS and CDR2 YYNGEE. The V end was cut by 4 bases, the J end by 7 bases, with 21 bases between. CDR3 protein: CASSHSLDREVEQYF. The CDR3, as DNA: TGTGCCAGCAGCCACTCCTTGGATCGGGAAGTTGAGCAGTACTTC.

The chain carries TRBV27 and TRBJ2-7; possibly TRBD1 or TRBD2 for D (5 bases each). The CDR3 contains 15 residues. In germline, CDR1 is MNHEY, CDR2 SMNVEV (reference sequence). The V and J ends lost 4 bases and 1 base respectively, with 14 bases between them. CDR3 residues: CASSYRWDGSYEQYF. The CDR3 DNA follows: TGTGCCAGCAGTTACCGATGGGACGGTTCCTACGAGCAGTACTTC.

The genes are TRBV5-1 and TRBJ2-7, with a weak D call TRBD1 (6 bases). The germline V gene has CDR1 SGHRS and CDR2 YFSETQ. This CDR3 is 13 amino acids long. Trimming removed 2 bases from V and 3 bases from J, with 9 bases in between. This chain's CDR3 is CASSFGQIYEQYF. The CDR3 DNA is TGCGCCAGCAGCTTCGGACAGATCTACGAGCAGTACTTC.

The chain couples TRBV5-4 to TRBJ2-4, with 9 bases identical to TRBD2. Trimming removed 4 bases from V and 5 bases from J; junction bases left unmatched: 4. The CDR3 contains 14 residues. Germline V gene data show CDR1 as SGHNT and CDR2 as YYREEE (reference sequence). The CDR3 nucleotides are TGTGCCAGCAGCCTAGCGGGAAGGCAAAACATTCAGTACTTC. This gives the protein CASSLAGRQNIQYF. The whole variable domain, remainder taken from reference TRBV5-4 and TRBJ2-4, is ETGVTQSPTHLIKTRGQQVTLRCSSQSGHNTVSWYQQALGQGPQFIFQYYREEENGRGNFPPRFSGLQFPNYSSELNVNALELDDSALYLCASSLAGRQNIQYFGAGTRLSVL.

This chain uses TRBV27 with TRBJ1-3, with TRBD1 matching over 7 bases. V trimming: 0 bases; J trimming: 4 bases; junction bases outside the gene matches: 3. The CDR3 is made up of 15 amino acids. The germline CDR1 and CDR2 sequences are MNHEY and SMNVEV (reference sequence). The chain's CDR3 is CASSLSTGLGNTIYF. CDR3 bases: TGTGCCAGCAGTTTATCGACAGGGTTAGGAAACACCATATATTTT.